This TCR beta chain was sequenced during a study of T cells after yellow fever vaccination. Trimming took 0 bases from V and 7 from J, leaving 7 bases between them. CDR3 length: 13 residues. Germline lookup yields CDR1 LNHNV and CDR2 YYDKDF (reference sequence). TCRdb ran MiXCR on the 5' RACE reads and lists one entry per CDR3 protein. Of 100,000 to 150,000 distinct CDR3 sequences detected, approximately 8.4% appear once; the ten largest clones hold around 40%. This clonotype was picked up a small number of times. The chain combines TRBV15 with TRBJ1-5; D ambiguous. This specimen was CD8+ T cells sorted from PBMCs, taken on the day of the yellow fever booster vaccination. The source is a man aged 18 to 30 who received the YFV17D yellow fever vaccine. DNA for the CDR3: TGTGCCACCAGCAGAGATAGACAACAGCCCCAGCATTTT. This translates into CATSRDRQQPQHF.